A selection of T cell receptor beta chains follows, all from one sample in a study of T cell changes during pregnancy in multiple sclerosis. Here immunoSEQ multiplex PCR was the method, and the copy in TCRdb shows in-frame clones only, minus some. The sample consists of under 55,000 clones, about 90% of them appearing once. This specimen consisted of CD8+ T cells from peripheral blood mononuclear cells, obtained after pregnancy. The receptors shown here come from a female donor with multiple sclerosis, enrolled in a pregnancy study. CDR3s include the opening cysteine and the closing phenylalanine or tryptophan. The D gene is left open where the match is weak. Rows give clone size only sometimes, using once, few, many, or a class for an expanded clone.

CDR3 length: 12
clone size: NA
D gene: NA
J gene: TRBJ1-1
V gene: TRBV13
CDR3 protein: CASGQGSTEAFF
CDR3 DNA: TGTGCCAGCGGGCAGGGGAGTACTGAAGCTTTCTTT

CDR3 length: 11
clone size: NA
D gene: NA
J gene: TRBJ1-1
V gene: TRBV29-1
CDR3 protein: CSVYSNTEAFF
CDR3 DNA: TGCAGCGTTTATTCGAACACTGAAGCTTTCTTT

CDR3 length: 15
clone size: NA
D gene: TRBD1
J gene: TRBJ1-1
V gene: TRBV25-1
CDR3 protein: CASQPVQGLVTEAFF
CDR3 DNA: TGTGCCAGCCAGCCTGTACAGGGGTTAGTCACTGAAGCTTTCTTT

CDR3 length: 14
clone size: NA
D gene: NA
J gene: TRBJ1-2
V gene: TRBV16
CDR3 protein: CASSQSEGVLGYTF
CDR3 DNA: TGTGCCAGCAGCCAATCGGAAGGGGTATTGGGCTACACCTTC

CDR3 length: 17
clone size: NA
D gene: TRBD1
J gene: TRBJ2-3
V gene: TRBV10-3
CDR3 protein: CAISDLDRGLRADTQYF
CDR3 DNA: TGTGCCATCAGTGATTTAGACAGGGGGCTCCGGGCAGATACGCAGTATTTT

CDR3 length: 12
clone size: once
D gene: NA
J gene: TRBJ1-2
V gene: TRBV13
CDR3 protein: CASSLGEYGYTF
CDR3 DNA: TGTGCCAGCAGCTTAGGGGAGTATGGCTACACCTTC

CDR3 length: 16
clone size: NA
D gene: TRBD1
J gene: TRBJ1-3
V gene: TRBV2
CDR3 protein: CASRGQAFNSGNTIYF
CDR3 DNA: TGTGCCAGCAGGGGACAGGCGTTCAACTCGGGAAACACCATATATTTT

CDR3 length: 11
clone size: NA
D gene: NA
J gene: TRBJ1-4
V gene: TRBV14
CDR3 protein: CASSRGEKLFF
CDR3 DNA: TGTGCCAGCAGCCGCGGGGAAAAACTGTTTTTT

CDR3 length: 13
clone size: NA
D gene: NA
J gene: TRBJ2-1
V gene: TRBV5-1
CDR3 protein: CASGTGFWDEQFF
CDR3 DNA: TGCGCCAGCGGCACGGGGTTCTGGGATGAGCAGTTCTTC

CDR3 length: 16
clone size: NA
D gene: TRBD1
J gene: TRBJ2-7
V gene: TRBV7-8
CDR3 protein: CASSLAGTGGSYEQYF
CDR3 DNA: TGTGCCAGCAGCTTAGCAGGGACAGGGGGCTCCTACGAGCAGTACTTC

CDR3 length: 16
clone size: NA
D gene: NA
J gene: TRBJ1-6
V gene: TRBV19
CDR3 protein: CASSPVGERGSSPLHF
CDR3 DNA: TGTGCCAGTAGTCCGGTTGGGGAAAGGGGAAGTTCACCCCTCCACTTT

CDR3 length: 15
clone size: once
D gene: NA
J gene: TRBJ2-4
V gene: TRBV5-1
CDR3 protein: CASSPPAHRGDIQYF
CDR3 DNA: TGCGCCAGCAGCCCTCCAGCTCACCGCGGCGACATTCAGTACTTC

CDR3 length: 11
clone size: NA
D gene: NA
J gene: TRBJ1-6
V gene: TRBV20-1
CDR3 protein: CSASGDSPLHF
CDR3 DNA: TGCAGTGCTAGCGGAGATTCACCCCTCCACTTT

CDR3 length: 14
clone size: NA
D gene: NA
J gene: TRBJ2-6
V gene: TRBV5-6
CDR3 protein: CASSFGTGANVLTF
CDR3 DNA: TGTGCCAGCAGCTTCGGGACTGGGGCCAACGTCCTGACTTTC

CDR3 length: 14
clone size: once
D gene: TRBD2
J gene: TRBJ2-1
V gene: TRBV5-8
CDR3 protein: CASRVQRGWHEQFF
CDR3 DNA: TGTGCCAGCAGAGTCCAGCGGGGATGGCATGAGCAGTTCTTC

CDR3 length: 21
clone size: NA
D gene: TRBD2
J gene: TRBJ2-2
V gene: TRBV4-1
CDR3 protein: CASSQEFWGTSGGANTGELFF
CDR3 DNA: TGCGCCAGCAGCCAAGAATTTTGGGGGACTAGCGGGGGGGCGAACACCGGGGAGCTGTTTTTT

CDR3 length: 15
clone size: NA
D gene: NA
J gene: TRBJ1-5
V gene: TRBV7-9
CDR3 protein: CASSSTGQGNQPQHF
CDR3 DNA: TGTGCCAGCAGCTCCACCGGGCAGGGTAATCAGCCCCAGCATTTT

CDR3 length: 16
clone size: NA
D gene: TRBD1
J gene: TRBJ1-2
V gene: TRBV27
CDR3 protein: CASSSLGDSFVYGYTF
CDR3 DNA: TGTGCCAGCAGTTCCCTCGGGGACAGCTTCGTCTATGGCTACACCTTC

CDR3 length: 12
clone size: NA
D gene: NA
J gene: TRBJ1-4
V gene: TRBV27
CDR3 protein: CASSLWGEKLFF
CDR3 DNA: TGTGCCAGCAGTTTGTGGGGGGAGAAACTGTTTTTT

CDR3 length: 16
clone size: NA
D gene: NA
J gene: TRBJ2-2
V gene: TRBV9
CDR3 protein: CASSPQGLSYTGELFF
CDR3 DNA: TGTGCCAGCAGCCCCCAGGGGCTGTCGTACACCGGGGAGCTGTTTTTT

CDR3 length: 12
clone size: NA
D gene: NA
J gene: TRBJ1-1
V gene: TRBV19
CDR3 protein: CASITASTEAFF
CDR3 DNA: TGTGCCAGTATTACAGCCTCCACTGAAGCTTTCTTT

CDR3 length: 11
clone size: NA
D gene: NA
J gene: TRBJ2-5
V gene: TRBV29-1
CDR3 protein: CTASRGETQYF
CDR3 DNA: TGCACCGCGAGCAGGGGAGAGACCCAGTACTTC

CDR3 length: 17
clone size: NA
D gene: NA
J gene: TRBJ1-3
V gene: TRBV5-1
CDR3 protein: CASSSSYPLGPGNTIYF
CDR3 DNA: TGCGCCAGCAGCTCTTCCTATCCGTTGGGGCCTGGAAACACCATATATTTT

CDR3 length: 15
clone size: NA
D gene: TRBD1
J gene: TRBJ1-2
V gene: TRBV25-1
CDR3 protein: CASSEGTGGVYGYTF
CDR3 DNA: TGTGCCAGCAGTGAGGGGACAGGGGGCGTCTATGGCTACACCTTC

CDR3 length: 15
clone size: NA
D gene: TRBD2
J gene: TRBJ2-7
V gene: TRBV5-6
CDR3 protein: CASSLGGGGLYEQYF
CDR3 DNA: TGTGCCAGCAGCTTGGGTGGCGGGGGACTCTACGAGCAGTACTTC

CDR3 length: 15
clone size: NA
D gene: TRBD1
J gene: TRBJ2-1
V gene: TRBV19
CDR3 protein: CASSIAGTGYNEQFF
CDR3 DNA: TGTGCCAGTAGTATAGCCGGGACAGGCTACAATGAGCAGTTCTTC

CDR3 length: 13
clone size: NA
D gene: NA
J gene: TRBJ2-1
V gene: TRBV25-1
CDR3 protein: CASSEMTVNEQFF
CDR3 DNA: TGTGCCAGCAGTGAGATGACTGTCAATGAGCAGTTCTTC

CDR3 length: 14
clone size: NA
D gene: NA
J gene: TRBJ2-1
V gene: TRBV27
CDR3 protein: CASSLGGAHNEQFF
CDR3 DNA: TGTGCCAGCAGTTTAGGGGGGGCCCACAATGAGCAGTTCTTC

CDR3 length: 17
clone size: NA
D gene: TRBD1
J gene: TRBJ1-2
V gene: TRBV13
CDR3 protein: CASSLAGTGRPIVGYTF
CDR3 DNA: TGTGCCAGCAGCTTAGCCGGGACAGGGCGCCCTATAGTTGGCTACACCTTC

CDR3 length: 16
clone size: NA
D gene: TRBD2
J gene: TRBJ2-2
V gene: TRBV29-1
CDR3 protein: CSVEGWASGGSGELFF
CDR3 DNA: TGCAGCGTTGAAGGGTGGGCTAGCGGGGGGTCCGGGGAGCTGTTTTTT

CDR3 length: 14
clone size: NA
D gene: NA
J gene: TRBJ2-7
V gene: TRBV2
CDR3 protein: CASSNRLVNGEQYF
CDR3 DNA: TGTGCCAGCAGTAACCGACTAGTGAATGGCGAGCAGTACTTC

CDR3 length: 16
clone size: NA
D gene: TRBD2
J gene: TRBJ2-5
V gene: TRBV15
CDR3 protein: CATSRAVAGVEETQYF
CDR3 DNA: TGTGCCACCAGCAGAGCCGTAGCGGGGGTAGAAGAGACCCAGTACTTC

CDR3 length: 17
clone size: NA
D gene: NA
J gene: TRBJ1-1
V gene: TRBV5-1
CDR3 protein: CASSLGDPGTRDGEAFF
CDR3 DNA: TGCGCCAGCAGCTTGGGGGATCCCGGGACAAGAGACGGTGAAGCTTTCTTT

CDR3 length: 16
clone size: NA
D gene: TRBD2
J gene: TRBJ2-1
V gene: TRBV4-1
CDR3 protein: CASSQLTTSPYYEQFF
CDR3 DNA: TGCGCCAGCAGCCAACTAACGACTAGCCCCTACTATGAGCAGTTCTTC

CDR3 length: 15
clone size: NA
D gene: NA
J gene: TRBJ2-3
V gene: TRBV4-1
CDR3 protein: CASSQDTGSTDTQYF
CDR3 DNA: TGCGCCAGCAGCCAAGACACGGGGAGCACAGATACGCAGTATTTT

CDR3 length: 18
clone size: NA
D gene: TRBD1
J gene: TRBJ1-3
V gene: TRBV5-1
CDR3 protein: CASSTAPGQSFSGNTIYF
CDR3 DNA: TGCGCCAGCAGCACTGCTCCGGGACAGTCTTTCTCTGGAAACACCATATATTTT

CDR3 length: 17
clone size: NA
D gene: TRBD2
J gene: TRBJ2-3
V gene: TRBV4-1
CDR3 protein: CASSPEETSRGADTQYF
CDR3 DNA: TGCGCCAGCAGCCCCGAGGAGACTAGCCGGGGGGCAGATACGCAGTATTTT

CDR3 length: 12
clone size: NA
D gene: NA
J gene: TRBJ1-1
V gene: TRBV5-4
CDR3 protein: CASSPQGTEAFF
CDR3 DNA: TGTGCCAGCAGCCCCCAGGGGACCGAAGCTTTCTTT

CDR3 length: 15
clone size: NA
D gene: NA
J gene: TRBJ1-5
V gene: TRBV7-8
CDR3 protein: CASSLDQTDNQPQHF
CDR3 DNA: TGTGCCAGCAGCTTAGATCAGACAGACAATCAGCCCCAGCATTTT

CDR3 length: 13
clone size: NA
D gene: TRBD2
J gene: TRBJ2-3
V gene: TRBV5-6
CDR3 protein: CASGAGAGDTQYF
CDR3 DNA: TGTGCCAGCGGAGCGGGGGCGGGAGATACGCAGTATTTT

CDR3 length: 15
clone size: NA
D gene: NA
J gene: TRBJ1-3
V gene: TRBV9
CDR3 protein: CASSVEEVSGNTIYF
CDR3 DNA: TGTGCCAGCAGCGTAGAAGAGGTCTCTGGAAACACCATATATTTT

CDR3 length: 13
clone size: NA
D gene: NA
J gene: TRBJ1-5
V gene: TRBV30
CDR3 protein: CAWSLGAGQPQHF
CDR3 DNA: TGTGCCTGGAGTCTGGGGGCAGGGCAGCCCCAGCATTTT

CDR3 length: 14
clone size: NA
D gene: NA
J gene: TRBJ2-5
V gene: TRBV9
CDR3 protein: CASSVEGGQETQYF
CDR3 DNA: TGTGCCAGCAGCGTAGAAGGCGGCCAAGAGACCCAGTACTTC

CDR3 length: 15
clone size: NA
D gene: NA
J gene: TRBJ1-2
V gene: TRBV9
CDR3 protein: CASSVSGTPNYGYTF
CDR3 DNA: TGTGCCAGCAGCGTGTCCGGGACACCGAACTATGGCTACACCTTC

CDR3 length: 15
clone size: NA
D gene: NA
J gene: TRBJ2-5
V gene: TRBV6-5
CDR3 protein: CASSYSRQGGETQYF
CDR3 DNA: TGTGCCAGCAGTTACTCCCGGCAGGGGGGAGAGACCCAGTACTTC

CDR3 length: 14
clone size: NA
D gene: TRBD1
J gene: TRBJ1-3
V gene: TRBV15
CDR3 protein: CATQIDRAGNTIYF
CDR3 DNA: TGTGCCACCCAGATAGACAGGGCTGGAAACACCATATATTTT

CDR3 length: 14
clone size: NA
D gene: NA
J gene: TRBJ1-2
V gene: TRBV6-5
CDR3 protein: CASSYLGGGYGYTF
CDR3 DNA: TGTGCCAGCAGTTACTTAGGGGGGGGCTATGGCTACACCTTC

CDR3 length: 19
clone size: once
D gene: TRBD2
J gene: TRBJ2-5
V gene: TRBV2
CDR3 protein: CASSEVPVVAGGYQETQYF
CDR3 DNA: TGTGCCAGCAGTGAAGTTCCGGTCGTGGCGGGGGGGTACCAAGAGACCCAGTACTTC

CDR3 length: 16
clone size: NA
D gene: TRBD1
J gene: TRBJ1-2
V gene: TRBV7-2
CDR3 protein: CASSLYDRGGREGYTF
CDR3 DNA: TGTGCCAGCAGCTTATACGACAGGGGAGGTCGAGAAGGCTACACCTTC

CDR3 length: 14
clone size: NA
D gene: NA
J gene: TRBJ2-1
V gene: TRBV27
CDR3 protein: CASSPPLGANEQFF
CDR3 DNA: TGTGCCAGCAGTCCCCCCTTGGGGGCGAATGAGCAGTTCTTC

CDR3 length: 16
clone size: NA
D gene: TRBD2
J gene: TRBJ2-1
V gene: TRBV7-9
CDR3 protein: CASSPRTSGNYNEQFF
CDR3 DNA: TGTGCCAGCAGCCCCAGGACTAGCGGGAATTACAATGAGCAGTTCTTC

CDR3 length: 13
clone size: NA
D gene: TRBD1
J gene: TRBJ2-7
V gene: TRBV29-1
CDR3 protein: CRHAPGTATQQYF
CDR3 DNA: TGCCGCCACGCCCCAGGGACAGCTACGCAGCAGTACTTC

CDR3 length: 13
clone size: NA
D gene: NA
J gene: TRBJ1-1
V gene: TRBV27
CDR3 protein: CASSFEGLAEAFF
CDR3 DNA: TGTGCCAGCAGTTTTGAGGGCCTGGCTGAAGCTTTCTTT

CDR3 length: 16
clone size: NA
D gene: TRBD1
J gene: TRBJ2-2
V gene: TRBV5-6
CDR3 protein: CASSADRGWNTGELFF
CDR3 DNA: TGTGCCAGCAGCGCCGACAGGGGCTGGAACACCGGGGAGCTGTTTTTT

CDR3 length: 15
clone size: NA
D gene: TRBD1
J gene: TRBJ1-5
V gene: TRBV6-1
CDR3 protein: CASSEEAGGHQPQHF
CDR3 DNA: TGTGCCAGCAGTGAAGAGGCAGGGGGTCATCAGCCCCAGCATTTT